The clone carrying this T cell receptor (beta chain) was recorded many times. Its antigen is unidentified. CDR1 and CDR2 (germline): SGHNT, YENEEA. Trimming removed 0 bases at V and 1 base at J, with 7 bases between. The CDR3 sequence is 14 residues long. The data derive from a study of Graves' ophthalmopathy and Graves' hyperthyroidism. Study conclusions and caveats: Most clonotypes expanded in thyroid above 0.001 frequency were present in blood too.

From RNA, the CDR3 regions of TCR beta chains were amplified and sequenced. HTBI primers primed a first-round RT-PCR, and a second-round multiplex PCR followed. Each CDR3 protein is one row after TCRdb ran MiXCR on the multiplex PCR reads. The sample has about 180,000 distinct CDR3 sequences; 30% to 45% are singletons. The source of this sequence is a woman aged 35 to 49 with Graves' ophthalmopathy. V is TRBV11-3 and J is TRBJ2-7; no clear D. The material sequenced was peripheral blood. This chain's CDR3 is CASSLEGGSYEQYF. Written as DNA, the CDR3 is TGTGCCAGCAGCTTAGAAGGCGGATCCTACGAGCAGTACTTC.